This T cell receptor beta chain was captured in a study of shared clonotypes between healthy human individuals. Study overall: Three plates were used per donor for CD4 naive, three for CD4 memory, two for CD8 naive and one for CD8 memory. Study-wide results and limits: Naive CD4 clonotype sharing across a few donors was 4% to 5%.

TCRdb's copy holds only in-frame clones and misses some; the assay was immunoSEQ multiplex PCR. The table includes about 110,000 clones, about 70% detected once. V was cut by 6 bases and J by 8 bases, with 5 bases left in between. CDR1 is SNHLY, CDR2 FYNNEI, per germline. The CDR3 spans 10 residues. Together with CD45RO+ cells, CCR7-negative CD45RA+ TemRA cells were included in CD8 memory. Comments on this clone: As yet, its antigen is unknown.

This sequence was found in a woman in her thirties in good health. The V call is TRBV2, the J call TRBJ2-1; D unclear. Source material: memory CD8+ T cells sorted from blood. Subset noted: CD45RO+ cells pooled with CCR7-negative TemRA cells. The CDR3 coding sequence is TGTGCCAGCAGGTTAGATGAGCAGTTCTTC. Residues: CASRLDEQFF. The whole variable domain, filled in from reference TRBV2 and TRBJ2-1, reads EPEVTQTPSHQVTQMGQEVILRCVPISNHLYFYWYRQILGQKVEFLVSFYNNEISEKSEIFDDQFSVERPDGSNFTLKIRSTKLEDSAMYFCASRLDEQFFGPGTRLTVL.